Each of the 10 T cell receptor beta chains below was sequenced from the same sample in a study of response to subunit inactivated influenza vaccine. One entry per CDR3 protein results from TCRdb running MiXCR on the RT-PCR reads. The table shows hundreds of thousands of distinct CDR3 sequences, with 25% occurring only once. The input for sequencing was CD4+ T cells sorted from PBMCs, taken more than 4 days after vaccination. The receptors shown here come from a man aged 50 to 60 who received an inactivated influenza vaccine.

This clonotype occurred many times. The V call is TRBV7-9, the J call TRBJ2-1; TRBD2 agrees at 7 bases. The CDR3 consists of 15 residues. Germline V CDR1 and CDR2: SEHNR, FQNEAQ (reference sequence). Trimming removed 0 bases from V and 4 bases from J; junction bases left unmatched: 3. CDR3 coding DNA: TGTGCCAGCAGCTTAGCCCTAGCGGAGTACAATGAGCAGTTCTTC. Amino acid sequence: CASSLALAEYNEQFF.

J is TRBJ2-5 and V is TRBV7-2; TRBD2 aligns across 8 bases. Germline V gene data show CDR1 as SGHTA and CDR2 as FQGNSA. Trimming removed 6 bases from V and 7 bases from J; junction bases left unmatched: 10. The CDR3 length is 14 residues. The CDR3 DNA follows: TGTGCCAGCAGGACTCCGACTAGCGCTGGGACCCAGTACTTC. Protein product: CASRTPTSAGTQYF.

Comment on this clonotype: The junction does not match germline at one end; this may be a read error. The V and J genes are TRBV5-5 and TRBJ2-1; D possibly corresponds to TRBD1 (6 bases). This CDR3 contains 16 residues. Germline CDR1 reads SGHKS; CDR2 reads YYEKEE (reference sequence). CDR3 sequence reads: CASSEQGAQSYIEQFF. CDR3 coding DNA: TGTGCCAGCAGCGAACAGGGAGCGCAGTCCTACATTGAGCAGTTCTTC. The full variable domain, in which reference TRBV5-5 and TRBJ2-1 provide the parts outside the CDR3, is DAGVTQSPTHLIKTRGQQVTLRCSPISGHKSVSWYQQVLGQGPQFIFQYYEKEERGRGNFPDRFSARQFPNYSSELNVNALLLGDSALYLCASSEQGAQSYIEQFFGPGTRLTVL.

Ten or more counts support this clonotype. The rearrangement uses TRBV5-1 and TRBJ2-7, with D possibly TRBD1 on 6 matching bases. CDR3 length: 14 amino acids. V lost 4 bases and J lost 4, with 15 bases in between. CDR1 is SGHRS, CDR2 YFSETQ, per germline. CDR3 amino acids: CASSLLGQNYEQYF. CDR3 sequence (DNA): TGCGCCAGCAGCCTTCTAGGACAGAATTACGAGCAGTACTTC.

This sequence joins TRBV2 and TRBJ2-1; 7 bases agree with TRBD2. CDR3 length: 14 amino acids. V lost 5 bases to trimming and J lost 10 bases; unmatched junction nucleotides: 11. CDR1 and CDR2 from the germline V gene are SNHLY and FYNNEI. CDR3: CASSSRTSWGEQFF. The CDR3 DNA is TGTGCCAGCAGTTCCCGGACTAGTTGGGGCGAGCAGTTCTTC.

This clonotype was seen a handful of times. The chain combines TRBV10-3 with TRBJ2-1; TRBD2 matches 8 bases. V lost 3 bases and J lost 10; bases outside the gene matches: 8. The CDR3 has 14 residues. Germline V gene sequence: CDR1 ENHRY, CDR2 SYGVKD. The CDR3 sequence is CAISDQREKIEQFF. The CDR3 DNA sequence: TGTGCCATCAGTGATCAGCGGGAGAAAATAGAGCAGTTCTTC.

V is TRBV4-1 and J is TRBJ2-1; 9 positions agree with TRBD2. In germline, CDR1 is MGHRA, CDR2 YSYEKL. CDR3 length: 18 amino acids. Germline trimming cut 1 base from V and 7 bases from J; bases unmatched to any gene: 14. The CDR3 protein is CASSQGSQAGGRRNEQFF. The CDR3 coding sequence is TGCGCCAGCAGCCAAGGGAGTCAAGCGGGAGGCCGAAGGAATGAGCAGTTCTTC.

This clonotype was picked up many times. V is TRBV5-1 and J is TRBJ1-1; D gene ambiguous. The CDR3 runs 15 residues. Between the trimmed V and J ends, which lost 4 bases and 0 bases, there was a span of 13 bases. The V gene's germline CDR1 is SGHRS and CDR2 YFSETQ. The CDR3 nucleotides are TGCGCCAGCAGCACCCTACCTACTCTGAACACTGAAGCTTTCTTT. It translates to CASSTLPTLNTEAFF.

The V call is TRBV29-1, the J call TRBJ1-1; D gene ambiguous. Germline V CDR1 and CDR2: SQVTM, ANQGSEA. The CDR3 runs to 15 residues. Trimming removed 7 bases at V and 1 base at J, with 19 bases between. For the CDR3, the DNA is TGCAGCGCCGGTTGGAAATACAGCACGAACACTGAAGCTTTCTTT. Translating it yields CSAGWKYSTNTEAFF. Full variable domain (remainder filled in from reference TRBV29-1 and TRBJ1-1): SAVISQKPSRDICQRGTSLTIQCQVDSQVTMMFWYRQQPGQSLTLIATANQGSEATYESGFVIDKFPISRPNLTFSTLTVSNMSPEDSSIYLCSAGWKYSTNTEAFFGQGTRLTVV.

As DNA, the CDR3 is TGTGCCAGCCACCGAGCAGAGGGGGGTGAAAAACTGTTTTTT. Translating it yields CASHRAEGGEKLFF. J is TRBJ1-4 and V is TRBV7-9; D is perhaps TRBD1 (6 bases). The CDR3 is 14 amino acids. Trimming removed 8 bases from V and 7 bases from J, with 17 bases in between. Germline CDR1 is SEHNR and CDR2 is FQNEAQ (reference sequence).